Listed here are 12 T cell receptor beta chains from one sample, sequenced in a study of blood T cells in healthy people across ages. A second PCR of roughly 7 to 11 cycles used a sample-barcoded 5' primer and a J-beta primer mix. TCRdb re-called the 5' RACE reads through MiXCR, storing one row per CDR3 protein. The sample yields more than 800,000 distinct CDR3 sequences, 29% seen once. The specimen was blood. Receptor source: a woman older than 75 in good health.

In its sample, this clonotype was seen many times. The chain carries TRBV12-3 or TRBV12-4 and TRBJ2-3; D is undetermined. This CDR3 is built from 16 residues. V was shortened by 2 bases and J by 2 bases, with 14 bases between the two germline ends. The CDR3 DNA sequence: TGTGCCAGCAGTTTATCGTCAACCCGCCTCACAGATACGCAGTATTTT. Residues: CASSLSSTRLTDTQYF.

Worth noting for this clonotype: A much larger clone sits a single nucleotide away, making a read error possible. V gene TRBV20-1 combines with J gene TRBJ1-4, with 8 bases identical to TRBD1. The germline V gene encodes CDR1 DFQATT and CDR2 SNEGSKA (reference sequence). This CDR3 contains 17 residues. The CDR3 region has the DNA TGCGGTGCTAGAGATTTTGGACAGGGAGGGGTAGACGAAAAACTGTTTTTT. Amino acid sequence: CGARDFGQGGVDEKLFF.

The J gene is TRBJ1-5, the V gene TRBV18; no firm D call. The CDR3 runs to 13 residues. V lost 3 bases and J lost 9, with 12 bases in between. CDR1 KGHSH and CDR2 LQKENI come from the germline V gene. The CDR3 protein is CASSPESSGPQHF. In nucleotides, the CDR3 is TGTGCCAGCTCACCCGAATCCTCGGGGCCCCAGCATTTT.

This clonotype was observed a single time. A much larger clone lies a single base off, so this may be a read error. The V gene is TRBV7-9, the J gene TRBJ1-2; D unresolved. The CDR3 has 13 amino acids. Germline lookup yields CDR1 SEHNR and CDR2 FQNEAQ (reference sequence). The DNA of the CDR3 is TGTGCCGGCAGTCCGGGCTCCACGAATGGCTACACCTTC. Translated, it gives CAGSPGSTNGYTF.

As regards this clonotype: A read error may explain this, as a much larger clone is one base away. No DNA is shown, since the ends of the CDR3 on it are uncertain; the CDR3 is the one TCRdb lists. The V and J genes are TRBV20-1 and TRBJ1-2; the D call TRBD1 from the table was never checked on the DNA. From germline, CDR1 is DFQATT and CDR2 SNEGSKA (reference sequence). The CDR3 totals 13 residues, both ends included. The CDR3: CSAPDRTYYGCTF.

Ten or more counts support this clonotype. This chain joins TRBV6-5 and TRBJ2-3, with D possibly matching TRBD1 (6 bases). The CDR3 length is 15 residues. Between the trimmed V and J ends, which lost 4 bases and 1 base, there was a span of 12 bases. CDR1 and CDR2 from the germline V gene are MNHEY and SVGAGI. The DNA of the CDR3 is TGTGCCAGCAGTTTCGCCCGGACAGGCACAGATACGCAGTATTTT. Protein product: CASSFARTGTDTQYF.

Details on this clonotype: An end of the junction does not agree with germline; a read error may underlie this. The V and J genes are TRBV3-1 and TRBJ1-5; D remains unclear. The CDR3 runs to 15 residues. Germline V gene data show CDR1 as LGHDT and CDR2 as YNNKEL (reference sequence). The chain's CDR3 is CASGQGVLDNQPQHF. CDR3 bases: TGTGCCAGCGGCCAAGGTGTACTGGACAATCAGCCCCAGCATTTT.

In its sample, this clonotype was seen once. The chain has TRBV15 and TRBJ2-1; possible D gene TRBD2, 5 bases. Trimming pared 1 base from V and 0 bases from J, leaving 13 bases between. This CDR3 comprises 17 residues. CDR1 and CDR2 from the germline V gene are LNHNV and YYDKDF (reference sequence). CDR3 coding DNA: TGTGCCACCAGCAGAGTCGGTTCGGCGGGCTCCTACAATGAGCAGTTCTTC. Its protein product is CATSRVGSAGSYNEQFF.

The gene calls are TRBV7-2 and TRBJ1-2; 10 nucleotides line up with TRBD1. The length of the CDR3 is 15 residues. Trimming took 5 bases from V and 4 from J; bases not matched to a gene: 7. Looked up from germline, CDR1 is SGHTA and CDR2 is FQGNSA. The CDR3: CASSIGTGVSYGYTF. CDR3 nucleotides: TGTGCCAGCAGCATCGGGACAGGGGTTAGCTATGGCTACACCTTC.

About this clonotype itself: Just one base apart from a much larger clone, this may be a read error. The chain couples TRBV6-5 to TRBJ2-6; possibly TRBD2 for D (6 bases). CDR1 is MNHEY and CDR2 is SVGAGI in the germline V gene. Between the trimmed V and J ends, which lost 0 bases and 3 bases, there was a span of 15 bases. This CDR3 region has 18 residues. In DNA form, the CDR3 reads TGTGCCAGCAGTTACTCAAGCCTGGGGAGGAGTGGGGCCAACGTCCTGACTTTC. It codes for CASSYSSLGRSGANVLTF.

This clonotype was seen ten or more times. The J gene is TRBJ1-2, the V gene TRBV12-3 or TRBV12-4; D might be TRBD1 (6 bases). V lost 5 bases, J lost 7 bases, and 14 bases lay in between. The CDR3 length is 13 residues. CDR3 DNA sequence: TGTGCCAGCAGTCCTAGGGGGGATGTTGGCTACACCTTC. Translation gives CASSPRGDVGYTF.

A word on this clonotype: One base away lies a much larger clone, so this may be a sequencing read error. The CDR3: CSAPEHLSTDTQYF. CDR3 nucleotides: TGCAGTGCTCCGGAACACCTTAGCACAGATACGCAGTATTTT. The V call is TRBV20-1, the J call TRBJ2-3; no clear D. The CDR3 has 14 residues. Germline CDR1 is DFQATT and CDR2 is SNEGSKA (reference sequence). The V and J ends lost 5 bases and 0 bases respectively, with 12 bases between them.